Listed below are T cell receptor beta chains from one sample, sequenced in a study of blood T cell repertoires in COVID-19. Profiled with immunoSEQ multiplex PCR; TCRdb holds only in-frame clones, not every one. This table has around 190,000 clones, about 80% appearing once. Sequencing was carried out using peripheral blood. All receptors come from a man in his fifties or sixties with acute or convalescent COVID-19. The CDR3 runs from the conserved cysteine through the conserved F or W. A D gene is named only where the DNA matches it firmly. Rows may omit the clone size; those that give it use once, few, many or a size class.

clone size,D gene,V gene,J gene,CDR3 DNA,CDR3 protein
-,-,TRBV2,TRBJ2-3,TGTGCCAGCAGTGCCCCTAGCGGAGGGGGGACAGATACGCAGTATTTT,CASSAPSGGGTDTQYF
-,-,TRBV6-1,TRBJ1-1,TGTGCCAGCAGTTTAGTAGTCGCTGAAGCTTTCTTT,CASSLVVAEAFF
-,TRBD1,TRBV6-5,TRBJ2-2,TGTGCCAGCAGCAGGACAGGGCAGAACACCGGGGAGCTGTTTTTT,CASSRTGQNTGELFF
-,TRBD1,TRBV6-2/TRBV6-3,TRBJ1-5,TGTGCCAGCAGTTCGGGTGGGTGGACAGGTAGTCATCAGCCCCAGCATTTT,CASSSGGWTGSHQPQHF
-,-,TRBV3-1/TRBV3-2,TRBJ1-1,TGTGCCAGCAGCCAATTGGGGGCGAACACTGAAGCTTTCTTT,CASSQLGANTEAFF
few,-,TRBV7-9,TRBJ2-2,TGTGCCAGCAGGGGAACTACCGGGCGGGGGCTAGGATCCGGGGAGCTGTTTTTT,CASRGTTGRGLGSGELFF
-,TRBD1,TRBV30,TRBJ1-5,TGTGCCTGGAGTGTAGCGACAGGGTCCGAACAGCCCCAGCATTTT,CAWSVATGSEQPQHF
-,TRBD1,TRBV27,TRBJ2-7,TGTGCCAGCAGTCCTAAGCCCTTGGGACAGGGAATCCCCTACGAGCAGTACTTC,CASSPKPLGQGIPYEQYF
-,TRBD1,TRBV6-5,TRBJ1-2,TGTGCCAGCAGTCCAGGGGGGCAAATCTATGGCTACACCTTC,CASSPGGQIYGYTF
-,-,TRBV6-6,TRBJ1-1,TGTGCCAGCAGTTCACCTAAGGGACAACCGAACACTGAAGCTTTCTTT,CASSSPKGQPNTEAFF
-,-,TRBV7-9,TRBJ1-2,TGTGCCAGCAGCTTAGCTGACACCGCTAACTATGGCTACACCTTC,CASSLADTANYGYTF
-,-,TRBV5-8,TRBJ1-5,TGTGCCAGCAGCTTGACGGTCAATCAGCCCCAGCATTTT,CASSLTVNQPQHF
-,-,TRBV30,TRBJ1-3,TGTGCCTGGAGTGTAACGGGAACCCTTGGAAACACCATATATTTT,CAWSVTGTLGNTIYF
-,TRBD2,TRBV27,TRBJ2-3,TGTGCCAGCAGTTCCCCCTTAGCGGGGGAGCAGTATTTT,CASSSPLAGEQYF